The clone carrying this T cell receptor (beta chain) was seen more than once but under ten times. Its antigen is as yet unknown. Losses at the gene ends were 7 bases for V and 4 bases for J; bases not matched to a gene: 4. Germline assignment: CDR1 MNHNS and CDR2 SASEGT. The CDR3 contains 14 residues. The sample is drawn from a study of T cells after yellow fever vaccination. The overall study: Preparation of the low-cell-number fractions used SMART-Seq v4 Ultra Low Input. General study findings and limits: Booster sampling recovered most clones from primary vaccination (96% CD4, approximately 90% CD8). Faster peaking, at day 5 versus 15, marked a secondary response that was weaker.

The 5'RACE template-switching step produced TCR cDNA and added a universal primer site and UMIs. MiXCR, run by TCRdb on the 5' RACE reads, gives a single entry per CDR3 protein. The data contain roughly 240,000 distinct CDR3 sequences, around 6.7% of them singletons. The sequence was collected from a young man who received the YFV17D yellow fever vaccine. The V and J genes are TRBV6-1 and TRBJ2-5, with TRBD2 matching over 12 bases. The sample consisted of CD4+ T cells sorted from PBMCs, taken on the day of the yellow fever booster vaccination. The CDR3 bases are TGTGCCAGCACCCTACTAGCGGGAGGAGAGACCCAGTACTTC. This gives the protein CASTLLAGGETQYF.